This passage covers 19 T cell receptor beta chains from one sample sequenced in a study of metastatic and nonmetastatic thyroid tumors. TCRdb recomputed clones from the PCR reads via MiXCR. The sample carries around 26,000 clones, under 15% recorded once. Until they underwent thyroid surgery, no patient had received any treatment. Material: blood. All receptors derive from a female donor with papillary thyroid cancer or a benign thyroid nodule (not recorded which). Some clones in this sample may be carry-over from other donors' samples.

This clone was detected many times. This chain uses TRBV6-2 or TRBV6-3 with TRBJ1-1; TRBD1 is a possible D gene (5 bases). The CDR3 runs to 13 residues. Per the germline V gene, CDR1 is MNHEY and CDR2 is SVGEGT. V lost 6 bases to trimming and J lost 1 base, with 9 bases between them. CDR3 coding DNA: TGTGCCAGCAGCCACGGACAGAACACTGAAGCTTTCTTT. Its translation is CASSHGQNTEAFF.

This clone was counted many times. The chain recombines TRBV11-1 with TRBJ2-3; D is tentatively TRBD1 or TRBD2 (6 bases each). This CDR3 has 16 amino acids. V lost 1 base and J 4 bases, leaving 15 bases between the germline ends. From germline, CDR1 is SGHAT and CDR2 FQDESV (reference sequence). The CDR3 region is CASSLVDRREADTQYF. As DNA, the CDR3 is TGTGCCAGCAGCTTAGTAGACAGGAGGGAGGCAGATACGCAGTATTTT.

The chain carries TRBV27 and TRBJ2-1; the D gene is possibly TRBD1 (6 bases). CDR1 MNHEY and CDR2 SMNVEV come from the germline V gene (reference sequence). V lost 4 bases and J 4 bases, leaving 17 bases between the germline ends. The CDR3 runs to 16 residues. CDR3 bases: TGTGCCAGCAGTTCAGGGGCAATTGGGTCGTACAATGAGCAGTTCTTC. Its translation: CASSSGAIGSYNEQFF.

This clone showed up many times. This chain joins TRBV2 and TRBJ2-2; tentatively, D is TRBD1 (7 bases). The CDR3 is 15 amino acids. Germline-derived CDR1 and CDR2 are SNHLY and FYNNEI. V lost 7 bases, J lost 6 bases, and 18 bases lay in between. The CDR3 region has the DNA TGTGCCAGCACCAATATCGGAGGGGGCTCCGGGGAGCTGTTTTTT. This codes for CASTNIGGGSGELFF.

This clone occurred many times. The V gene is TRBV6-1, the J gene TRBJ2-3; 8 nucleotides align to TRBD1. After removal of 7 bases from V and 5 bases from J, the junction contained 11 bases not matched to a gene. Germline CDR1 is MNHNS and CDR2 is SASEGT. The CDR3 contains 15 residues. The DNA for the CDR3 is TGTGCCAGCACTAAGACAGGGGCCCTTCGAGATACGCAGTATTTT. Encoded protein: CASTKTGALRDTQYF.

This clone was counted ten times or more. This sequence joins TRBV16 and TRBJ2-1, with 10 nucleotides matching TRBD1. The germline V gene encodes CDR1 KGHSY and CDR2 FQNENV. The CDR3 runs to 16 residues. V was clipped by 0 bases and J by 4 bases; unmatched bases: 3. CDR3 amino acids: CASSQSTGGRYNEQFF. The CDR3 DNA follows: TGTGCCAGCAGCCAATCGACAGGGGGCAGGTACAATGAGCAGTTCTTC.

In its sample, this clone was seen many times. The chain uses TRBV20-1 and TRBJ2-3; D perhaps matches TRBD2 (5 bases). Germline V gives CDR1 DFQATT, CDR2 SNEGSKA (reference sequence). Trimming removed 2 bases from V and 0 bases from J, with 12 bases in between. The CDR3 extends over 15 amino acids. CDR3 in DNA: TGCAGTGCTAGACCCCCGAGACTAAGCACAGATACGCAGTATTTT. Amino acid sequence: CSARPPRLSTDTQYF.

This clone was counted at least ten times. The chain joins TRBV20-1 to TRBJ1-2; D is uncertain. V was shortened by 1 base and J by 0 bases, with 9 bases between the two germline ends. Germline V gene lookup returns CDR1 DFQATT and CDR2 SNEGSKA (reference sequence). The CDR3 covers 14 residues. The CDR3 sequence: CSARGGITNYGYTF. DNA for the CDR3: TGCAGTGCTAGAGGGGGAATCACTAACTATGGCTACACCTTC.

This clone appeared many times. The CDR3 loop is CASSLDRGHNQPQHF. CDR3 in DNA: TGTGCCAGCAGTTTAGACAGGGGGCATAATCAGCCCCAGCATTTT. The chain joins TRBV6-1 to TRBJ1-5; 10 nucleotides match TRBD1. Germline V gene data show CDR1 as MNHNS and CDR2 as SASEGT. V lost 5 bases to trimming and J lost 4 bases; unmatched junction nucleotides: 5. This CDR3 contains 15 residues.

This clone was picked up many times. V and J are TRBV4-1 and TRBJ1-1; unclear D gene. This CDR3 is built from 14 residues. Trimming took 2 bases from V and 5 from J, leaving 12 bases between them. Per germline, CDR1 MGHRA and CDR2 YSYEKL. CDR3 sequence reads: CASSQPRLGTEAFF. CDR3 nucleotides: TGCGCCAGCAGCCAACCCAGGTTGGGAACTGAAGCTTTCTTT.

The chain couples TRBV2 to TRBJ1-2; D uncertain. The CDR3 length is 11 residues. V shed 6 bases and J shed 8 bases, with 10 bases lying between them. The V gene's germline CDR1 is SNHLY and CDR2 FYNNEI. This CDR3 is CASREDGGYTF. DNA for the CDR3: TGTGCCAGCAGAGAGGACGGGGGCTACACCTTC. The whole variable domain, remainder taken from reference TRBV2 and TRBJ1-2, is EPEVTQTPSHQVTQMGQEVILRCVPISNHLYFYWYRQILGQKVEFLVSFYNNEISEKSEIFDDQFSVERPDGSNFTLKIRSTKLEDSAMYFCASREDGGYTFGSGTRLTVV.

This clone was seen many times. The chain recombines TRBV7-8 with TRBJ2-2; 11 bases map to TRBD2. CDR1 is SGHVS and CDR2 is FQNEAQ in the germline V gene. V dropped 5 bases and J dropped 6; count of bases not matched to a gene: 11. There are 17 residues in the CDR3. The CDR3 spells CASSAPRGTSGSGELFF. As DNA, the CDR3 is TGTGCCAGCAGCGCTCCCCGAGGGACTAGCGGCTCCGGGGAGCTGTTTTTT.

The chain employs TRBV3-1 and TRBJ2-7; 7 bases fit TRBD1. CDR3 size: 15 residues. The germline CDR1 and CDR2 sequences are LGHDT and YNNKEL (reference sequence). With 1 base clipped from V and 2 bases from J, the junction kept 5 bases outside the gene matches. The DNA of the CDR3 is TGTGCCAGCAGCCAAGGCCGGGACAGCCCCTACGAGCAGTACTTC. It yields the protein CASSQGRDSPYEQYF.

This clone came up many times. This chain joins TRBV5-8 and TRBJ1-1; 8 bases line up with TRBD1. The CDR3 is 14 amino acids. Looked up from germline, CDR1 is SGHTS and CDR2 is YDEGEE. Trimming removed 0 bases from V and 5 bases from J; junction bases left unmatched: 3. CDR3 sequence reads: CASSLGQGRTEAFF. For the CDR3, the DNA is TGTGCCAGCAGCTTGGGACAGGGGCGTACTGAAGCTTTCTTT.

This clone appeared many times. The chain combines TRBV2 with TRBJ2-5; TRBD1 matches 11 bases. The germline V gene encodes CDR1 SNHLY and CDR2 FYNNEI. The CDR3 totals 15 residues. V trimming: 6 bases; J trimming: 5 bases; junction bases outside the gene matches: 8. The CDR3 nucleotides read TGTGCCAGCAGCGTAGGACAGGGGGCTTGGGAGACCCAGTACTTC. Translated: CASSVGQGAWETQYF.

In the case of this clone: At one boundary the junction diverges from the germline segment, which might be a read error. This chain joins TRBV18 and TRBJ1-1, with a possible D match to TRBD1 (5 bases). There are 15 residues in the CDR3. CDR1 KGHSH and CDR2 LQKENI come from the germline V gene. The DNA of the CDR3 is TGTGCCAGCTCACCCCTACAGGACAACTGTGCCGAAGTTTTCTTT. The encoded protein is CASSPLQDNCAEVFF.

This clone was seen many times. This rearrangement joins TRBV20-1 to TRBJ2-1, with TRBD2 identical over 11 bases. The CDR3 covers 14 residues. J was trimmed by 7 bases and V by 6 bases; bases with no gene match: 8. Germline V gene data show CDR1 as DFQATT and CDR2 as SNEGSKA (reference sequence). CDR3 nucleotide sequence: TGCAGTGCGCCACTAGCGGGAGCTTTGAATGAGCAGTTCTTC. Amino acids: CSAPLAGALNEQFF.

Ten or more counts support this clone. V usage is TRBV20-1 and J usage is TRBJ2-3, with 11 bases fitting TRBD2. The ends lost 4 bases at V and 4 bases at J; junction bases unmatched: 4. The CDR3 is made up of 14 amino acids. Germline-derived CDR1 and CDR2 are DFQATT and SNEGSKA (reference sequence). The CDR3 is CSAKTSGSADTQYF. The CDR3 coding sequence is TGCAGTGCTAAAACTAGCGGGAGTGCAGATACGCAGTATTTT.

This clone was observed a few times. The J gene is TRBJ2-7, the V gene TRBV28; TRBD2 aligns across 7 bases. CDR3 length equals 14 residues. Germline trimming cut 8 bases from V and 6 bases from J; bases unmatched to any gene: 13. Looked up from germline, CDR1 is MDHEN and CDR2 is SYDVKM. CDR3: CASATLEGRGEQYF. CDR3 nucleotide sequence: TGTGCCAGCGCAACCTTGGAGGGGAGGGGCGAGCAGTACTTC. The full variable domain, rest sourced from reference TRBV28 and TRBJ2-7, is DVKVTQSSRYLVKRTGEKVFLECVQDMDHENMFWYRQDPGLGLRLIYFSYDVKMKEKGDIPEGYSVSREKKERFSLILESASTNQTSMYLCASATLEGRGEQYFGPGTRLTVT.